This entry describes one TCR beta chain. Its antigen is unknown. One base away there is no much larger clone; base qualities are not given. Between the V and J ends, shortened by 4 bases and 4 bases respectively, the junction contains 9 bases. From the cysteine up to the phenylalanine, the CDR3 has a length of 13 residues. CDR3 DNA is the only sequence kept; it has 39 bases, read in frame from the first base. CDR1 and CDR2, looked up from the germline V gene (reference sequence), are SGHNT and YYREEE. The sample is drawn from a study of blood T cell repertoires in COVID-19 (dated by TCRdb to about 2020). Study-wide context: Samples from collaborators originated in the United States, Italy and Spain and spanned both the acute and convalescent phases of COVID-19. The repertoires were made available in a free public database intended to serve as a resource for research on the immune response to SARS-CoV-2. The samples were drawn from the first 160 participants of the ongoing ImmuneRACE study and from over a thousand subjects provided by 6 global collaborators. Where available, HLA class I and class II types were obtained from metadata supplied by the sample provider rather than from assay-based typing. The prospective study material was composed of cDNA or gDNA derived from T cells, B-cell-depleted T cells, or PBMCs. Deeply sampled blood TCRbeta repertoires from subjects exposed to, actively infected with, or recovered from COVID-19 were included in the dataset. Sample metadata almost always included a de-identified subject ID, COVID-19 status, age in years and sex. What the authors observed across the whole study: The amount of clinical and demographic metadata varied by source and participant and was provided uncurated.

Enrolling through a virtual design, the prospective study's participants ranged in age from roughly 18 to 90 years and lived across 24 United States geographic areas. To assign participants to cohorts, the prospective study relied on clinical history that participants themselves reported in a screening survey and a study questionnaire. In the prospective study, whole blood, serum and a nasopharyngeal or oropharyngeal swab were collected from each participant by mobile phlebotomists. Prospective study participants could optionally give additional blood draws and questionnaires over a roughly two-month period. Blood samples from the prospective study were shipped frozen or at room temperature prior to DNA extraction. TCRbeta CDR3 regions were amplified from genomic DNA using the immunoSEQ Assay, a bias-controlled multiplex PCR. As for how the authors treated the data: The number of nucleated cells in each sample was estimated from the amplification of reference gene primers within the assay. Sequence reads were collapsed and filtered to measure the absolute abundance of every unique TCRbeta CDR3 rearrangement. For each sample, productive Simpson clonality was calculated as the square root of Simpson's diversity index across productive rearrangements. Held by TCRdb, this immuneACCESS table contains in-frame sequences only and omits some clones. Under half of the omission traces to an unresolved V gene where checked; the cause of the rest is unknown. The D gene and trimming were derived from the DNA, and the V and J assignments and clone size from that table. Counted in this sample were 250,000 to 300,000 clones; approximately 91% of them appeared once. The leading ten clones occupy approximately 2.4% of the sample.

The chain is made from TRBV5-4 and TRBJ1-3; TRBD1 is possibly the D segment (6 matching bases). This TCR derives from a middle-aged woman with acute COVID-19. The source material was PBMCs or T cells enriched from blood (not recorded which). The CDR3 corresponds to CASSSGQGNTIYF. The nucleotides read TGTGCCAGCAGCAGTGGACAGGGAAACACCATATATTTT.